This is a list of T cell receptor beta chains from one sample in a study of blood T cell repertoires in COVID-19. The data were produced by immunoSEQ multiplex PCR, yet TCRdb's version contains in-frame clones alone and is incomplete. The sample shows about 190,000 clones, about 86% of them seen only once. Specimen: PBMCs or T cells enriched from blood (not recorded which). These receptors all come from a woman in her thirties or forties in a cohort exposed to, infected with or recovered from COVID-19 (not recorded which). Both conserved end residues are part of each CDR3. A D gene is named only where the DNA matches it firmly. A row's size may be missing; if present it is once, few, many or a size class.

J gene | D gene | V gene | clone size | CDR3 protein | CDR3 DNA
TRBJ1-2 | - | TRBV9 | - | CASSVGGRGYNYGYTF | TGTGCCAGCAGCGTAGGTGGCAGGGGTTACAACTATGGCTACACCTTC
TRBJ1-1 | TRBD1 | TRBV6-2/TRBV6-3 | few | CASSPRTGKTEAFF | TGTGCCAGCAGTCCCCGGACAGGGAAGACTGAAGCTTTCTTT
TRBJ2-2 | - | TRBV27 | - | CASSLLQVGSTGELFF | TGTGCCAGCAGTTTACTCCAGGTTGGAAGCACCGGGGAGCTGTTTTTT
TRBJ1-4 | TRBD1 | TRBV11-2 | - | CASSPRTRGDEKLFF | TGTGCCAGCAGCCCCCGGACCAGGGGGGATGAAAAACTGTTTTTT
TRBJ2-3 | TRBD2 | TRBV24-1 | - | CATSDLPGGSGLAGGEYF | TGTGCCACCAGTGATTTGCCCGGGGGTTCAGGACTAGCGGGAGGGGAGTATTTT
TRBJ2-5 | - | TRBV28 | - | CASSTLRRPGGYQETQYF | TGTGCCAGCAGTACCCTCCGTCGACCAGGGGGGTACCAAGAGACCCAGTACTTC
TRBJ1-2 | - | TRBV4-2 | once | CASSQGPGDGYTF | TGTGCCAGCAGCCAAGGACCGGGGGATGGCTACACCTTC
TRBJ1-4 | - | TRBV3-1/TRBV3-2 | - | CASSQGTVNEKLFF | TGTGCCAGCAGCCAAGGGACAGTTAATGAAAAACTGTTTTTT
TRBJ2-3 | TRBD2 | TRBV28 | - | CASSERAGVRTDTQYF | TGTGCCAGCAGTGAAAGAGCGGGGGTGAGGACAGATACGCAGTATTTT
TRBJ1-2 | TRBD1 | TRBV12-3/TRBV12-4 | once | CASYGTEDGYTF | TGTGCCAGCTATGGGACAGAGGATGGCTACACCTTC
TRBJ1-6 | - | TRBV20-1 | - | CSADPGTLHF | TGCAGTGCTGACCCAGGGACCCTCCACTTT
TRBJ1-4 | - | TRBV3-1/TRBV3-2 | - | CASSQGWGGGEKLFF | TGTGCCAGCAGCCAAGGTTGGGGAGGTGGAGAAAAACTGTTTTTT
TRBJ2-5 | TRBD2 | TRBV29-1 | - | CSVPGGPAQYF | TGCAGCGTACCGGGAGGGCCTGCCCAGTACTTC
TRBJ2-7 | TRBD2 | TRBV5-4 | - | CASSLAGGRGEQYF | TGTGCCAGCAGCTTGGCGGGGGGACGCGGCGAGCAGTACTTC
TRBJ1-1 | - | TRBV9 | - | CASSPSTSNTEAFF | TGTGCCAGCAGCCCTTCGACATCGAACACTGAAGCTTTCTTT
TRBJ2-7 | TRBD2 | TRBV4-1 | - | CASSQRGGYNTYEQYF | TGCGCCAGCAGCCAGCGGGGGGGATATAATACCTACGAGCAGTACTTC
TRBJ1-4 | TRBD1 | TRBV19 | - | CASSPGQGSEKLFF | TGTGCCAGTAGTCCGGGACAGGGAAGTGAAAAACTGTTTTTT
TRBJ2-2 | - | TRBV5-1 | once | CASSLSQGTGELFF | TGCGCCAGCAGCTTGTCTCAGGGAACCGGGGAGCTGTTTTTT
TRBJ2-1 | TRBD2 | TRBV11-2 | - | CASITTRGTSGYNEQFF | TGTGCCAGCATCACGACGAGGGGGACTAGCGGGTACAATGAGCAGTTCTTC
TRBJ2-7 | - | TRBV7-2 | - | CASSLMGGAPYEQYF | TGTGCCAGCAGCTTAATGGGCGGGGCCCCCTACGAGCAGTACTTC
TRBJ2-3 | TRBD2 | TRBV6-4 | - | CASSLAGEADTQYF | TGTGCCAGCAGCCTAGCGGGAGAGGCAGATACGCAGTATTTT
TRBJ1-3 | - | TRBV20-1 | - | CSAHSGNTIYF | TGCAGTGCCCACTCTGGAAACACCATATATTTT
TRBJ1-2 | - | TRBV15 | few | CATSSLEKVYTF | TGTGCCACCAGTTCGCTAGAGAAGGTCTACACCTTC
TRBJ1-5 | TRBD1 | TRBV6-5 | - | CASIYPGQGADF | TGTGCCAGCATCTACCCCGGACAGGGTGCGGATTTT
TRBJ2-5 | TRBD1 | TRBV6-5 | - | CASTRYRGTQETQYF | TGTGCCAGCACGAGATACAGGGGGACCCAAGAGACCCAGTACTTC
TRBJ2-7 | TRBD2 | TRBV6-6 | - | CASSQGEAGGQGNEQYF | TGTGCCAGCAGTCAGGGAGAAGCGGGAGGGCAGGGAAACGAGCAGTACTTC
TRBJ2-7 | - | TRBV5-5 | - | CASSPAPVTVSYEQYF | TGTGCCAGCAGCCCCGCCCCGGTTACCGTATCCTACGAGCAGTACTTC
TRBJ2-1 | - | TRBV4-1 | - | CASSRGVEQFF | TGCGCCAGCAGCCGGGGCGTCGAGCAGTTCTTC
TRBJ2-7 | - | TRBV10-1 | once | CASRRQENREQYF | TGCGCCAGCAGAAGACAGGAAAATAGGGAGCAGTACTTC
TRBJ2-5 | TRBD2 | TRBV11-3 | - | CASSLTRGGAETQYF | TGTGCCAGCAGCTTGACAAGGGGAGGGGCAGAGACCCAGTACTTC
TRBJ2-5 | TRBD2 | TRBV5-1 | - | CASSLGTSGPARVETQYF | TGCGCCAGCAGCCTGGGGACTAGCGGGCCCGCGCGGGTGGAGACCCAGTACTTC
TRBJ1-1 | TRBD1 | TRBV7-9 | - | CASSLDYGDRIGTEAFF | TGTGCCAGCAGCTTAGATTATGGGGACAGGATTGGCACTGAAGCTTTCTTT
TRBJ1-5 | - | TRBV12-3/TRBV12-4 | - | CASSLALVRPQHF | TGTGCCAGCAGTTTAGCTCTCGTCCGGCCCCAGCATTTT
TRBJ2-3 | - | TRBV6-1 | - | CASSESGGGPDTQYF | TGTGCCAGCAGTGAATCTGGGGGGGGGCCCGATACGCAGTATTTT
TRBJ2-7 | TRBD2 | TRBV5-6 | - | CASSLGGGRSYEQYF | TGTGCCAGCAGCTTGGGGGGCGGGAGGTCCTACGAGCAGTACTTC
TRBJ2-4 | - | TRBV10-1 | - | CASSEGRERDIQYF | TGCGCCAGCAGTGAAGGCAGGGAACGAGACATTCAGTACTTC
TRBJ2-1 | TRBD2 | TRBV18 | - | CASSRTSGTNEQFF | TGTGCCAGCTCACGGACTAGCGGGACGAATGAGCAGTTCTTC
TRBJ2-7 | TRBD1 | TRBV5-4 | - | CASSLPGQGTYEQYF | TGTGCCAGCAGCTTACCGGGACAGGGGACCTACGAGCAGTACTTC
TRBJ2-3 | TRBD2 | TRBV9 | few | CASSSSGRGTDTQYF | TGTGCCAGCAGCTCAAGCGGGAGGGGCACAGATACGCAGTATTTT
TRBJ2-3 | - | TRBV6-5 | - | CASSYALTDTQYF | TGTGCCAGCAGTTACGCGCTCACAGATACGCAGTATTTT
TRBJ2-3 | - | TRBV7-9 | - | CASSLDRGLPTDTQYF | TGTGCCAGCAGCTTAGATAGGGGTCTCCCCACAGATACGCAGTATTTT
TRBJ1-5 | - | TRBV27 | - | CASSPRPRQPQHF | TGTGCCAGCAGCCCACGTCCGAGACAGCCCCAGCATTTT
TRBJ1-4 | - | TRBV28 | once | CASSLGDTTNEKLFF | TGTGCCAGCAGTTTGGGCGATACAACTAATGAAAAACTGTTTTTT
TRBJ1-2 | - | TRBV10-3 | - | CAISDSGRILYGYTF | TGTGCCATCAGTGACTCCGGGAGGATTCTATATGGCTACACCTTC
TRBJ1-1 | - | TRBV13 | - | CASSLGRGSEAFF | TGTGCCAGCAGCTTAGGGAGAGGGTCTGAAGCTTTCTTT
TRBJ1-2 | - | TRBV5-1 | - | CASSHDSNYGYTF | TGCGCCAGCAGCCATGACAGTAACTATGGCTACACCTTC
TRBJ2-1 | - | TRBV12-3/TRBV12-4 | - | CATQRGSPNEQFF | TGTGCCACCCAACGGGGTTCCCCCAATGAGCAGTTCTTC
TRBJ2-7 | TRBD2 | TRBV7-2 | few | CASSLRGGYYEQYF | TGTGCCAGCAGCTTACGCGGGGGGTACTACGAGCAGTACTTC
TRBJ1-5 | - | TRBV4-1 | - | CASSQENYGNQPQHF | TGCGCCAGCAGCCAAGAAAACTACGGAAATCAGCCCCAGCATTTT
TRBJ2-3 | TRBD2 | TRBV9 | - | CASSVSTSGGAYTQYF | TGTGCCAGCAGCGTATCGACTAGCGGGGGGGCGTATACGCAGTATTTT
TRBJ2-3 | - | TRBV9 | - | CASSEASEITDTQYF | TGTGCCAGCAGCGAGGCTAGCGAGATCACAGATACGCAGTATTTT
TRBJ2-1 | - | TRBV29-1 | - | CSVEDSELRHEQFF | TGCAGCGTTGAAGATTCCGAACTACGCCATGAGCAGTTCTTC
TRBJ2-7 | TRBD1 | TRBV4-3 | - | CASSQGARTGAPYEQYF | TGCGCCAGCAGCCAAGGGGCTCGGACAGGGGCTCCCTACGAGCAGTACTTC
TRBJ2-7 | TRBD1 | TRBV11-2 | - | CASSLEGTGYYEQYF | TGTGCCAGCAGCTTAGAGGGGACAGGGTACTACGAGCAGTACTTC
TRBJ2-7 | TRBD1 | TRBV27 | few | CASSLDRGLREQYF | TGTGCCAGCAGTTTAGACAGGGGTTTACGCGAGCAGTACTTC
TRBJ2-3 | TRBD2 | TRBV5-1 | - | CASSPILAGVLRDTQYF | TGCGCCAGCAGCCCCATTCTAGCGGGAGTTTTAAGAGATACGCAGTATTTT
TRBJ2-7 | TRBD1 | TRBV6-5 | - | CASSLKGQSTYEQYF | TGTGCCAGCAGCCTCAAGGGACAGAGCACTTACGAGCAGTACTTC
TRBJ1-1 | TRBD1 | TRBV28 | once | CASSQLRDRVTEAFF | TGTGCCAGCAGTCAACTCCGGGACAGGGTTACTGAAGCTTTCTTT
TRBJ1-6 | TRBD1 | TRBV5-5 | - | CASSGGQGESPLHF | TGTGCCAGCAGCGGGGGACAGGGTGAATCACCCCTCCACTTT
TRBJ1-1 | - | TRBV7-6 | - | CASSLNPPGQTMNTEAFF | TGTGCCAGCAGCTTAAATCCCCCAGGACAGACCATGAACACTGAAGCTTTCTTT